These T cell receptor beta chains were read from a single sample in a study of metastatic and nonmetastatic thyroid tumors. MiXCR was used by TCRdb to re-call the PCR reads. The profile shows about 49,000 clones, 20% to 25% of them singletons. Sequenced: blood. The source is a female donor with papillary thyroid cancer or a benign thyroid nodule (not recorded which). Some clones in this sample may be carry-over from other donors' samples. Each CDR3 is given with its conserved first and last residue. The order of the fields is V gene, J gene, clone size, D gene, CDR3 protein, CDR3 DNA. A D gene is named only where the DNA matches it firmly. Where a row states a size, it is once, few, many or the class of an expanded clone; other rows omit it.

>TRBV6-1|TRBJ1-4|many|TRBD1
CASSTSRGNEKLFF
TGTGCCAGCAGTACGAGCAGGGGGAATGAAAAACTGTTTTTT
>TRBV29-1|TRBJ2-2|many|TRBD2
CSVETPSGRGPGELFF
TGCAGCGTTGAGACCCCTAGCGGGAGAGGACCCGGGGAGCTGTTTTTT
>TRBV12-3/TRBV12-4|TRBJ2-1|many|TRBD2
CASNYLAGVGNEQFF
TGTGCCAGCAATTATCTAGCGGGAGTAGGAAATGAGCAGTTCTTC
>TRBV5-1|TRBJ1-2|-|-
CASSPTENYGYTF
TGCGCCAGCAGCCCCACTGAGAACTATGGCTACACCTTC
>TRBV7-8|TRBJ1-1|once|-
CASCYSRTNTEDFF
TGTGCCAGCTGCTATTCTAGGACTAACACTGAAGATTTCTTT
>TRBV14|TRBJ2-7|many|-
CASSPAGHRDEQYF
TGTGCCAGCAGCCCCGCAGGGCATCGCGACGAGCAGTACTTC
>TRBV5-1|TRBJ2-7|many|TRBD2
CASRAGTSNFRSSYEQYF
TGCGCCAGCAGGGCCGGGACTAGCAATTTTCGATCCTCCTACGAGCAGTACTTC
>TRBV6-4|TRBJ2-6|many|TRBD2
CASTTGREAGANVLTF
TGTGCCAGCACCACGGGACGGGAGGCTGGGGCCAACGTCCTGACTTTC
>TRBV19|TRBJ1-1|many|-
CASSSGEAFF
TGTGCCAGTTCGTCCGGTGAAGCTTTCTTT
>TRBV28|TRBJ2-1|many|TRBD2
CASSSAGLAGVSNEQFF
TGTGCCAGCAGTTCCGCGGGACTAGCGGGAGTGTCCAATGAGCAGTTCTTC
>TRBV12-3/TRBV12-4|TRBJ2-7|many|-
CASSLYPGSSYEQYF
TGTGCCAGCAGTTTATACCCGGGGAGCTCCTACGAGCAGTACTTC
>TRBV7-9|TRBJ2-1|many|-
CASSLVLLNEQFF
TGTGCCAGCAGCTTAGTTCTACTCAATGAGCAGTTCTTC
>TRBV19|TRBJ2-5|many|-
CASSIGQGWQETQYF
TGTGCCAGTAGTATTGGGCAGGGATGGCAAGAGACCCAGTACTTC
>TRBV5-1|TRBJ2-3|many|-
CASTSGPETDTQYF
TGCGCCAGCACCTCAGGGCCAGAGACAGATACGCAGTATTTT
>TRBV4-2|TRBJ1-4|many|-
CASSQRTEVEKLFF
TGTGCCAGCAGCCAAAGGACAGAGGTTGAAAAACTGTTTTTT
>TRBV5-6|TRBJ1-1|-|-
CASSLPYNEAFF
TGTGCCAGCAGCTTGCCGTACAATGAAGCTTTCTTT
>TRBV24-1|TRBJ2-7|-|TRBD1
CSTSDPSGGVEQYF
TGTTCCACCAGTGATCCTTCAGGGGGCGTCGAGCAGTACTTC
>TRBV20-1|TRBJ2-1|-|-
CSASMGARMHEQFF
TGCAGTGCTTCTATGGGGGCCAGGATGCATGAGCAGTTCTTC
>TRBV9|TRBJ1-1|many|-
CASSVTGAAEAFF
TGTGCCAGCAGCGTAACGGGGGCCGCTGAAGCTTTCTTT
>TRBV14|TRBJ2-5|many|-
CASSPDREGRETQYF
TGTGCCAGCAGCCCTGACAGGGAGGGGCGGGAGACCCAGTACTTC
>TRBV28|TRBJ2-6|few|-
CASSTRVWGANVLTF
TGTGCCAGCAGTACAAGGGTCTGGGGGGCCAACGTCCTGACTTTC
>TRBV12-3/TRBV12-4|TRBJ1-1|many|-
CASSSVLGGNTEAFF
TGTGCCAGCAGTTCGGTCTTGGGGGGGAACACTGAAGCTTTCTTT
>TRBV11-1|TRBJ2-3|many|-
CASSLGAGGTDTQYF
TGTGCCAGCAGCTTAGGGGCAGGGGGGACAGATACGCAGTATTTT
>TRBV2|TRBJ2-7|many|-
CASSPAGYEQYF
TGTGCCAGCAGCCCAGCAGGCTACGAGCAGTACTTC
>TRBV7-2|TRBJ2-7|many|TRBD2
CASSPRTSGSYEQYF
TGTGCCAGCAGCCCCCGGACTAGCGGCTCCTACGAGCAGTACTTC